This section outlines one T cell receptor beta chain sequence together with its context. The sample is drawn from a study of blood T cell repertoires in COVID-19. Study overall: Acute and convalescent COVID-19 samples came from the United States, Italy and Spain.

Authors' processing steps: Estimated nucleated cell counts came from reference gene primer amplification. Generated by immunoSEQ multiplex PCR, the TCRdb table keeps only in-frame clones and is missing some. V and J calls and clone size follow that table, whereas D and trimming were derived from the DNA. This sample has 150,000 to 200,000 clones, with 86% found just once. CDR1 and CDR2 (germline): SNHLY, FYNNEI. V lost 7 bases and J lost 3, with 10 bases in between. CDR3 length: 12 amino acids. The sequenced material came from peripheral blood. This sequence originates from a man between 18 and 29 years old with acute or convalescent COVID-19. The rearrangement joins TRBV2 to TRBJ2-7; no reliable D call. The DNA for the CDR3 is TGTGCCAGCAATAGAGCCAACTACGAGCAGTACTTC. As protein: CASNRANYEQYF. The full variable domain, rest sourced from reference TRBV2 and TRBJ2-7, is EPEVTQTPSHQVTQMGQEVILRCVPISNHLYFYWYRQILGQKVEFLVSFYNNEISEKSEIFDDQFSVERPDGSNFTLKIRSTKLEDSAMYFCASNRANYEQYFGPGTRLTVT.